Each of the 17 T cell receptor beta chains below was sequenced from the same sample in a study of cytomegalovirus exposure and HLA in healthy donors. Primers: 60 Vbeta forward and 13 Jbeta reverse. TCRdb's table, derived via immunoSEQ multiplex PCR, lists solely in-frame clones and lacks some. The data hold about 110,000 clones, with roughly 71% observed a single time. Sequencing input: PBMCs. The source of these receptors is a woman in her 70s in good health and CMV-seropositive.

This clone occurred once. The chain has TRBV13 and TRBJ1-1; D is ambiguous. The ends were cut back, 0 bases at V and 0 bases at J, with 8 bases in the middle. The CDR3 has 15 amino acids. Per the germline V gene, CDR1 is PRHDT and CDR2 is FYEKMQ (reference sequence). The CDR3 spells CASSLGHGVNTEAFF. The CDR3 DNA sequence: TGTGCCAGCAGCTTAGGGCACGGGGTGAACACTGAAGCTTTCTTT. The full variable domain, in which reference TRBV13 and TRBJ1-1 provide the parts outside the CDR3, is AAGVIQSPRHLIKEKRETATLKCYPIPRHDTVYWYQQGPGQDPQFLISFYEKMQSDKGSIPDRFSAQQFSDYHSELNMSSLELGDSALYFCASSLGHGVNTEAFFGQGTRLTVV.

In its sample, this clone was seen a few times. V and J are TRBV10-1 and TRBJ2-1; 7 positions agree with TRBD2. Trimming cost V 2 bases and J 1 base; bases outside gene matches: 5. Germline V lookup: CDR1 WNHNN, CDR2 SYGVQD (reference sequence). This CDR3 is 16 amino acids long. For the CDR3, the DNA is TGCGCCAGCAGTGAGGGCTGGGGGGGATCCTACAATGAGCAGTTCTTC. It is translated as CASSEGWGGSYNEQFF.

The CDR3 loop is CASSDGGREAFF. CDR3 DNA: TGTGCCAGCAGTGACGGAGGCAGAGAAGCTTTCTTT. J is TRBJ1-1 and V is TRBV6-4; D remains ambiguous. Germline V gives CDR1 MRHNA, CDR2 SNTAGT. The CDR3 consists of 12 residues. Deletions cut 2 bases from V and 8 bases from J, with 9 bases between.

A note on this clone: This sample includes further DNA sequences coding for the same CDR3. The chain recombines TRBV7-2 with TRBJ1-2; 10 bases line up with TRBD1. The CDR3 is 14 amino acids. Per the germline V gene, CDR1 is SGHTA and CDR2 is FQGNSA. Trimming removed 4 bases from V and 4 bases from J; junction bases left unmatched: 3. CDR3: CASSSGQGPYGYTF. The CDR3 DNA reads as TGTGCCAGCAGCTCGGGACAGGGGCCCTATGGCTACACCTTC.

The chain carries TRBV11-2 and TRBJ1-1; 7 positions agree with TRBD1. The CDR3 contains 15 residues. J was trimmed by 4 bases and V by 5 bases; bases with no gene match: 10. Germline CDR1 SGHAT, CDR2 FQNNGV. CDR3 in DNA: TGTGCCAGCAGCCCCCGAACAGGGGTCCTCACTGAAGCTTTCTTT. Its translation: CASSPRTGVLTEAFF. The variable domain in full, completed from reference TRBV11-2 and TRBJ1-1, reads EAGVAQSPRYKIIEKRQSVAFWCNPISGHATLYWYQQILGQGPKLLIQFQNNGVVDDSQLPKDRFSAERLKGVDSTLKIQPAKLEDSAVYLCASSPRTGVLTEAFFGQGTRLTVV.

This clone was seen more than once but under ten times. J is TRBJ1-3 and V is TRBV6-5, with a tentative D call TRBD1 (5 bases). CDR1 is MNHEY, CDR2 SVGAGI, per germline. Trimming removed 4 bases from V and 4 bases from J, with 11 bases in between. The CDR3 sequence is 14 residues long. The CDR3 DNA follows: TGTGCCAGCAGTTTAGGGGTGTGGGGAAACACCATATATTTT. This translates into CASSLGVWGNTIYF.

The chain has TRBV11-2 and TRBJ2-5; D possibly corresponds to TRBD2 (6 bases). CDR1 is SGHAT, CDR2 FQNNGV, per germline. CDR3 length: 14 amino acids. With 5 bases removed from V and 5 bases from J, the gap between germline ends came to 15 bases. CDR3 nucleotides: TGTGCCAGCAGCCCAATCGGGGGATGGGAGACCCAGTACTTC. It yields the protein CASSPIGGWETQYF.

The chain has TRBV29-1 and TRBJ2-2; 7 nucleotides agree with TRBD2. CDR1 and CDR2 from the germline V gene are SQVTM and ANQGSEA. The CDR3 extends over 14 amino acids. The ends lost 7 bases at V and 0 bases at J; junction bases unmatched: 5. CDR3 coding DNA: TGCAGCGCCCTGACTAGCCCGAACACCGGGGAGCTGTTTTTT. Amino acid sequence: CSALTSPNTGELFF.

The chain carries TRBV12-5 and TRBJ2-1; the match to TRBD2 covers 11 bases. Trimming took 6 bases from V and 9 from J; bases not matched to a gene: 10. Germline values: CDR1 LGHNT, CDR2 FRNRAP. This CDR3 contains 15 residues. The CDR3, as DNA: TGTGCTAGTGGCGCCCTAGCGGGGGGCCTGGGTGAGCAGTTCTTC. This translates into CASGALAGGLGEQFF.

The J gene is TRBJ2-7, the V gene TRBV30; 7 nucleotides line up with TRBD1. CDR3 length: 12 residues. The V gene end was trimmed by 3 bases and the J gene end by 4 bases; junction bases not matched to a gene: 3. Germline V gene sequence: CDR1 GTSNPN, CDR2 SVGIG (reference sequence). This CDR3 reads CAWSLQGYEQYF. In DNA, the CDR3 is TGTGCCTGGAGCCTACAGGGGTACGAGCAGTACTTC.

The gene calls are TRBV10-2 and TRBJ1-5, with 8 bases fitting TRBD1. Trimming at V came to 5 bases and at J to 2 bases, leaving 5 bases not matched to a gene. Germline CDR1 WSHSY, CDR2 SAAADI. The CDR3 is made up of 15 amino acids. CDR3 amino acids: CASSQDRGGNQPQHF. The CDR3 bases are TGCGCCAGCAGTCAAGACAGGGGTGGCAATCAGCCCCAGCATTTT.

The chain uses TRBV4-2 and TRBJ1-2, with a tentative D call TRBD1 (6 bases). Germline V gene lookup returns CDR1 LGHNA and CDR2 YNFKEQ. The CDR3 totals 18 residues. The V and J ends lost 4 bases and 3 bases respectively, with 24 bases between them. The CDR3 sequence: CASSREPERTVGDYGYTF. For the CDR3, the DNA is TGTGCCAGCAGCCGCGAACCCGAGCGGACAGTTGGGGACTATGGCTACACCTTC.

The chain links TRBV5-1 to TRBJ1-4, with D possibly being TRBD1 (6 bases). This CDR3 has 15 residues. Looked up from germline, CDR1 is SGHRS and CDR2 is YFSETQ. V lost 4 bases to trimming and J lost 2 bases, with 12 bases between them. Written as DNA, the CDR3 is TGCGCCAGCAGCACCAGCCAGGGGACTAATGAAAAACTGTTTTTT. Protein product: CASSTSQGTNEKLFF.

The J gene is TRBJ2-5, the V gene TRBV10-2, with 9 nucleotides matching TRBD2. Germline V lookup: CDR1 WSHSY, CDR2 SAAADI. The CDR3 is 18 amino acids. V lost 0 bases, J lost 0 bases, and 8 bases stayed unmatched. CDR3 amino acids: CASSESRLSGGYQETQYF. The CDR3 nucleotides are TGCGCCAGCAGTGAGTCGCGGTTGAGCGGGGGGTACCAAGAGACCCAGTACTTC.

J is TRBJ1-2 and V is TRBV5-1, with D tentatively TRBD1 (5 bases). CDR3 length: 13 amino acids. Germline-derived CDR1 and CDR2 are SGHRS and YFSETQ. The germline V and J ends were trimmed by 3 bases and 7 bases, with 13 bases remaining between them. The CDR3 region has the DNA TGCGCCAGCAGCTCAACAGGCTCCCTTGGCTACACCTTC. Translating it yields CASSSTGSLGYTF.

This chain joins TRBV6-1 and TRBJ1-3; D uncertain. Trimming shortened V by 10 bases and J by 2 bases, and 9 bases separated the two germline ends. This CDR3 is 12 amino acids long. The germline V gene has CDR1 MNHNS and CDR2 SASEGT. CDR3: CATRAPGNTIYF. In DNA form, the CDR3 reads TGTGCCACCAGAGCCCCTGGAAACACCATATATTTT.

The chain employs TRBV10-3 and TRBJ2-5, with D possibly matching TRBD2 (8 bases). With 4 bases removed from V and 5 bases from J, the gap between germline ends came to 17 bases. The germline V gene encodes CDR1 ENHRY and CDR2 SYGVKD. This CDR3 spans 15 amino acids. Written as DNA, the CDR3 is TGTGCCATCAGTGGTCGGACAGGCGGGGGGGAGACCCAGTACTTC. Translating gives CAISGRTGGGETQYF.